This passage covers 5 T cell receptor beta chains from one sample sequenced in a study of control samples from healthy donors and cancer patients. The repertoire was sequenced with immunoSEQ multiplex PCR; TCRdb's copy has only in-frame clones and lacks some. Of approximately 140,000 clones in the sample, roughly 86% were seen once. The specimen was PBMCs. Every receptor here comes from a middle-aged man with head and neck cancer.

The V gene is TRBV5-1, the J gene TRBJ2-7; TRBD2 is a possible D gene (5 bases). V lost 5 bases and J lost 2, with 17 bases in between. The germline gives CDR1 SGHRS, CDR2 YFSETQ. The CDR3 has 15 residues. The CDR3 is CASRRITSTAYEQYF. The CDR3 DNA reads TGCGCCAGCAGGCGCATCACTAGTACGGCCTACGAGCAGTACTTC.

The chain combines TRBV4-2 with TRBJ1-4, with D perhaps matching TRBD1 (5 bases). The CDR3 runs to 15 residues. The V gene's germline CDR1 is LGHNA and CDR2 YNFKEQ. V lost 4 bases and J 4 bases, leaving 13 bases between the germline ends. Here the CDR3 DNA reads TGTGCCAGCAGCCCGAGACAGACCATTAATGAAAAACTGTTTTTT. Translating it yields CASSPRQTINEKLFF.

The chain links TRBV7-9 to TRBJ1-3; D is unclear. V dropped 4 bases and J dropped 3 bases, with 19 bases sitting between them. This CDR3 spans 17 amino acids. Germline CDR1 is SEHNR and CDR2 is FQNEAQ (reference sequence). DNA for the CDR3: TGTGCCAGCAGCTATCTTGAGGGTCTTCGAGATGGAAACACCATATATTTT. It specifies CASSYLEGLRDGNTIYF.

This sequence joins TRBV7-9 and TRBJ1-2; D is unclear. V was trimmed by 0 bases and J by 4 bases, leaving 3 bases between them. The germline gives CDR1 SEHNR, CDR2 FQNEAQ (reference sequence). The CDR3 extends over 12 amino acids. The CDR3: CASSLASYGYTF. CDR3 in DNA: TGTGCCAGCAGCTTAGCCAGCTATGGCTACACCTTC.

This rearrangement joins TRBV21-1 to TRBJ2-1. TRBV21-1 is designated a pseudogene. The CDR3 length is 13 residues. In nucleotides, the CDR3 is TGTGCCAGCAGCAAAGATGGGGTGGGGGAGCAGTTCTTC. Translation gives CASSKDGVGEQFF.